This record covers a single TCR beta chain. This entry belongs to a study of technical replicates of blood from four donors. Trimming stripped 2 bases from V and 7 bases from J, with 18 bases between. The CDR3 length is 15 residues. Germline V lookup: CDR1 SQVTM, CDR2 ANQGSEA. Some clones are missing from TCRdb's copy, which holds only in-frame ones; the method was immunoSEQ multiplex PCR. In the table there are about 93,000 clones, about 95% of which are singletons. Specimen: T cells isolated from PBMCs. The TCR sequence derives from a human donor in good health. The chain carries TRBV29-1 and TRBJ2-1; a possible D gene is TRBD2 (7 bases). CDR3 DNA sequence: TGCAGCGTTGAATTCCTAGGGGGGGCGCTGAATGAGCAGTTCTTC. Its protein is CSVEFLGGALNEQFF.